Listed here is a single T cell receptor (beta chain). What it binds is unknown. The data were taken from a study of immune cell composition in non-small cell lung cancer. Generated by immunoSEQ multiplex PCR, the TCRdb table keeps only in-frame clones and is missing some. The sample holds roughly 2,000 clones, about 91% seen once. This CDR3 region has 16 residues. Germline V gene data show CDR1 as MRHNA and CDR2 as SNTAGT. Trimming cost V 2 bases and J 4 bases; bases outside gene matches: 5. Findings and caveats of the study: Shared sequences between tumour-reactive and dominant in vivo clones were not proven. Squamous carcinomas (75%) more often had tumour-associated clones >0.5% than adenocarcinomas (roughly 33%). Squamous lung tumours showed higher top 10 clone scores and clonality than adenocarcinomas.

Sequencing input: lung tumor tissue. This clonotype was obtained from a human donor with non-small cell lung cancer. The J gene is TRBJ2-1, the V gene TRBV6-4, with TRBD1 identical over 10 bases. CDR3: CASSDKGTGAYNEQFF. CDR3 DNA sequence: TGTGCCAGCAGTGACAAGGGGACAGGGGCGTACAATGAGCAGTTCTTC.